This TCR beta chain was found in a study of siplizumab effects on memory and regulatory T cells. Comment on this clone: Its antigen is unidentified.

The CDR3 covers 14 residues. The germline gives CDR1 SGHTA, CDR2 FQGNSA. V shed 2 bases and J shed 6 bases, with 11 bases lying between them. Data came from immunoSEQ multiplex PCR; TCRdb stores just in-frame clones and leaves some out. In the table there are under 85,000 clones, approximately 88% of which are singletons. Broader study findings: The study did not confirm that proliferating Tregs from siplizumab cultures were suppressive. It was not possible to assign a naive or memory phenotype to roughly 75-97% of proliferating CD4+ or CD8+ clones. Both greater diversity than memory cells and a major contribution to the alloresponse seemed to characterize naive T cells.

The chain is built from TRBV7-2 and TRBJ2-1; D unresolved. This receptor was taken from a human donor in good health. Sequencing was carried out using Tregs sorted from blood. The CDR3 DNA is TGTGCCAGCAGCTTAATGTTATCATTCAATGAGCAGTTCTTC. It yields the protein CASSLMLSFNEQFF.